The TCR beta chain described here comes from a study of CD8+ T cells in alopecia areata. Extracted RNA was reverse transcribed, and the resulting cDNA served as sequencing template. Assay: immunoSEQ multiplex PCR; the TCRdb copy retains only in-frame clones and omits some. The sample has about 190,000 clones; about three fifths are singletons. A single count supports this clone. Treatment: oral pan-JAK inhibitor, 5-10 mg twice daily. The clonotype originates from a human donor with alopecia areata. The source material was CD4+ T cells sorted from blood, sampled at week 24, from a patient treated with tofacitinib.

The CDR3 loop is CASSPGGPMETQYF. CDR3 DNA: TGTGCCAGCAGCCCGGGGGGGCCAATGGAGACCCAGTACTTC. This sequence joins TRBV7-2 and TRBJ2-5, with 8 bases identical to TRBD2. This CDR3 comprises 14 residues. Germline CDR1 and CDR2: SGHTA and FQGNSA. J lost 5 bases, V lost 5 bases, and 7 bases had no gene match.